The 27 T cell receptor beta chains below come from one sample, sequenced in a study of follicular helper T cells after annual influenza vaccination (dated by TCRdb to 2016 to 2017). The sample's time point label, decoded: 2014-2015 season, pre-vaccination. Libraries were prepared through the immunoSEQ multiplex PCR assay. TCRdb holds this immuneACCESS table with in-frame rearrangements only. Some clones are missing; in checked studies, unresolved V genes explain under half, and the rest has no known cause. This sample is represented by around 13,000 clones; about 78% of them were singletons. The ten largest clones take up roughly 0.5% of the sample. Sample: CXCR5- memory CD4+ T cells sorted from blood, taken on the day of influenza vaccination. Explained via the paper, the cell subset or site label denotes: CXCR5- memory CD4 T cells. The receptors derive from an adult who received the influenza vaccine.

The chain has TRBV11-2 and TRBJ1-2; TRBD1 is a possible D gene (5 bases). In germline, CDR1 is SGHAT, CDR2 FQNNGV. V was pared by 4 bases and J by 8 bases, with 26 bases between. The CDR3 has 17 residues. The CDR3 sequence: CASSSPRVGVQKGGYTF. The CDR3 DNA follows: TGTGCCAGCAGCTCCCCTCGGGTAGGGGTACAGAAAGGAGGCTACACCTTC.

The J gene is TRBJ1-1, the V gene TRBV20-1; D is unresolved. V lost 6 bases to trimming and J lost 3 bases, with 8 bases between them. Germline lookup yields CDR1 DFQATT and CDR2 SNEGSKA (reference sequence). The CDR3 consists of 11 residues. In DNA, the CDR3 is TGCAGTGCCCGGACGTACACTGAAGCTTTCTTT. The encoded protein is CSARTYTEAFF.

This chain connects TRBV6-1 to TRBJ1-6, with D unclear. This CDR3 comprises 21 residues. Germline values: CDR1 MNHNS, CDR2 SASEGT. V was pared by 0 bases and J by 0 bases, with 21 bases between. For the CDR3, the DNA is TGTGCCAGCAGTGAAGCGCTTGGTTATGCGGGTTCCAACTCCTATAATTCACCCCTCCACTTT. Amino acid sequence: CASSEALGYAGSNSYNSPLHF.

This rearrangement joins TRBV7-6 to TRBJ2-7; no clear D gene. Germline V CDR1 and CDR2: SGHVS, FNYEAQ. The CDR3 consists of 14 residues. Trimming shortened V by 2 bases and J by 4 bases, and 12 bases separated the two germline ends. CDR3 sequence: CASSLTVGFYEQYF. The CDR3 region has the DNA TGTGCCAGCAGCTTAACAGTTGGGTTTTACGAGCAGTACTTC.

In DNA, the CDR3 is TGTGCCTGGAGTGCCCGACCCGCAGGGTATGGCTACACCTTC. This codes for CAWSARPAGYGYTF. This chain uses TRBV30 with TRBJ1-2; possible D gene TRBD1, 5 bases. The V and J ends lost 1 base and 5 bases respectively, with 14 bases between them. Per germline, CDR1 GTSNPN and CDR2 SVGIG (reference sequence). CDR3 length equals 14 residues.

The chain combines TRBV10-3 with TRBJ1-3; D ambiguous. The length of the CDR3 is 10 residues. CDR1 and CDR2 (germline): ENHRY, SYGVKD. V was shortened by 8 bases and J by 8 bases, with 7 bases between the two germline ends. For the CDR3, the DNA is TGTGCCATCCACGTGGACACCATATATTTT. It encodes CAIHVDTIYF.

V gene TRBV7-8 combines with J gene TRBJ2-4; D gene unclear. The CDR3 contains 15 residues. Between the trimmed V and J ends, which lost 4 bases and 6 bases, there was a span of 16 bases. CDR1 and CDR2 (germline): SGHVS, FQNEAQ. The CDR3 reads CASSSQPQKTNIQYF. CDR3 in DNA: TGTGCCAGCAGCTCCCAACCCCAAAAAACAAACATTCAGTACTTC.

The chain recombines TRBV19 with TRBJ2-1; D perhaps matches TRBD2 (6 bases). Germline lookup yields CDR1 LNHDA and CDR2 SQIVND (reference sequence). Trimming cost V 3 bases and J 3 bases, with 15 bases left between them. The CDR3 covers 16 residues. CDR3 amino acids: CASSIGSGGVYNEQFF. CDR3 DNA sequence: TGTGCCAGTAGTATCGGCTCTGGCGGGGTCTACAATGAGCAGTTCTTC.

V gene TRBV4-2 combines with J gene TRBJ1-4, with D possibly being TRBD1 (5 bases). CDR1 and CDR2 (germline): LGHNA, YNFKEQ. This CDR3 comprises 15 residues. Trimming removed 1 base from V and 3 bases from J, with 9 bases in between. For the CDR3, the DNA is TGTGCCAGCAGCCAAGCTGGACACCCTAATGAAAAACTGTTTTTT. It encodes CASSQAGHPNEKLFF.

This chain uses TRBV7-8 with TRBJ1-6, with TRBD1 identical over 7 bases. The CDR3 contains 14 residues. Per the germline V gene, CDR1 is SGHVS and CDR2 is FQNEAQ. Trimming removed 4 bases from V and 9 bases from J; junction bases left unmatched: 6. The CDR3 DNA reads TGTGCCAGCAGCTCCCAGACAGGGTCTTCACCCCTCCACTTT. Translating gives CASSSQTGSSPLHF.

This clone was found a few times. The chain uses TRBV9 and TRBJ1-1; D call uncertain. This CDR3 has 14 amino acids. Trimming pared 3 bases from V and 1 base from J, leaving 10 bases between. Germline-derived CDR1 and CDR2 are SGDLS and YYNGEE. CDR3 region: CASSDPQTNTEAFF. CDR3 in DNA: TGTGCCAGCAGCGACCCCCAGACGAACACTGAAGCTTTCTTT.

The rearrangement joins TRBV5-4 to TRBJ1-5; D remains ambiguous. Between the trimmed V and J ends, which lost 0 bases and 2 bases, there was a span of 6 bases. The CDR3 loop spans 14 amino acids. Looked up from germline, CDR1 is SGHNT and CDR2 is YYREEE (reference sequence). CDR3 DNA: TGTGCCAGCAGCTTGGGCGGTGGCAATCAGCCCCAGCATTTT. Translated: CASSLGGGNQPQHF.

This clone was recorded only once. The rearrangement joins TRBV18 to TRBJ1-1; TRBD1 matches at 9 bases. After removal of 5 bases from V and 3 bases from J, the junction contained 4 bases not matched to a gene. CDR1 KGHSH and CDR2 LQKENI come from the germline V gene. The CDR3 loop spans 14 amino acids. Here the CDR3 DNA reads TGTGCCAGCTCAAAAGGGACAGGGCACACTGAAGCTTTCTTT. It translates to CASSKGTGHTEAFF.

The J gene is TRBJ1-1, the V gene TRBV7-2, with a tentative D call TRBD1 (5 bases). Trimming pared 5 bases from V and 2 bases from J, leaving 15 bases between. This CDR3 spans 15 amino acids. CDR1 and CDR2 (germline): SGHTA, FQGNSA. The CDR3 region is CASSRGQGENTEAFF. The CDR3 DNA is TGTGCCAGCAGCCGCGGGCAGGGAGAAAACACTGAAGCTTTCTTT.

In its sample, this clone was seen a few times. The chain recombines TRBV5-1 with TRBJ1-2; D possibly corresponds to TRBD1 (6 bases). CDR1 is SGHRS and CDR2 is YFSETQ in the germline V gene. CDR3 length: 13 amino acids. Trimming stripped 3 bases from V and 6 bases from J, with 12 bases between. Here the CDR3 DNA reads TGCGCCAGCAGCTCACAGGGACGAGATGGCTACACCTTC. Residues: CASSSQGRDGYTF.

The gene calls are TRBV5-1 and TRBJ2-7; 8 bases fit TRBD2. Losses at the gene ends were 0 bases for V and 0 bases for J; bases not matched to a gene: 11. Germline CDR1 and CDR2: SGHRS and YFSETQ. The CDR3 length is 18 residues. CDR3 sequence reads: CASSLASRVAGFSYEQYF. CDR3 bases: TGCGCCAGCAGCTTGGCGTCCCGAGTAGCGGGGTTCTCCTACGAGCAGTACTTC. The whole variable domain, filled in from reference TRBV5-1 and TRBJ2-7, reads KAGVTQTPRYLIKTRGQQVTLSCSPISGHRSVSWYQQTPGQGLQFLFEYFSETQRNKGNFPGRFSGRQFSNSRSEMNVSTLELGDSALYLCASSLASRVAGFSYEQYFGPGTRLTVT.

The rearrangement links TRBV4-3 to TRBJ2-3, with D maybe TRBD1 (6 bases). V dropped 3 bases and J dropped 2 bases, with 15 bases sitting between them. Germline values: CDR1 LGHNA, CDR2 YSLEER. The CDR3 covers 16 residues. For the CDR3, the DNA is TGCGCCAGCAGCCAGAGGCAGGGGACCCTCACAGATACGCAGTATTTT. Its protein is CASSQRQGTLTDTQYF.

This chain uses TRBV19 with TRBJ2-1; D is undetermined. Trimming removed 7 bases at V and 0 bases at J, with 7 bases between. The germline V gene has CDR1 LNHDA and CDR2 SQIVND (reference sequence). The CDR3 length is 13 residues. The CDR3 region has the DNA TGTGCCAGTACTGAGAACTCCTACAATGAGCAGTTCTTC. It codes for CASTENSYNEQFF.

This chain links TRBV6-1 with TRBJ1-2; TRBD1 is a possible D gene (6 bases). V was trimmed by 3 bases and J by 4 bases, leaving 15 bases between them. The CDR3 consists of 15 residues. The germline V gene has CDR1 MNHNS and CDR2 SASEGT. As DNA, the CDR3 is TGTGCCAGCAGTGAGCAGGGGCATGGGAGCTATGGCTACACCTTC. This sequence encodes CASSEQGHGSYGYTF.

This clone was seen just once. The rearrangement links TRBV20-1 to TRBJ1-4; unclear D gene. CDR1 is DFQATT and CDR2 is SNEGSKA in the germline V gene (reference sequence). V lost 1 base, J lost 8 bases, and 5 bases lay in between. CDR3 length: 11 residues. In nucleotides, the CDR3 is TGCAGTGCTAGAGGGAACGAAAAACTGTTTTTT. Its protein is CSARGNEKLFF.

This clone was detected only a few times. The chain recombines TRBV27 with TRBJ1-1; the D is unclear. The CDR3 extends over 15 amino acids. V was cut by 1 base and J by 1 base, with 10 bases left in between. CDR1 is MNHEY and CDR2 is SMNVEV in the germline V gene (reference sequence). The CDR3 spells CASSLLARGNTEAFF. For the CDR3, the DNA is TGTGCCAGCAGTTTATTGGCCCGAGGGAACACTGAAGCTTTCTTT.

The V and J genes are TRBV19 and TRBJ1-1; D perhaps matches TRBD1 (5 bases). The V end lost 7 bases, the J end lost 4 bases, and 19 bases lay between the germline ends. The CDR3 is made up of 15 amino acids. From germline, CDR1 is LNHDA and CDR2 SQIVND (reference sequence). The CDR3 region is CASKGYTRNGTEAFF. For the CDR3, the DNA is TGTGCCAGTAAGGGGTATACGAGAAATGGCACTGAAGCTTTCTTT.

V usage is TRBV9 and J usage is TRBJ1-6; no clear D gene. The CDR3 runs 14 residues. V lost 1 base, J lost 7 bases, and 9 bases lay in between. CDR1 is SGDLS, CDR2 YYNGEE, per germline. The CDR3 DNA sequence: TGTGCCAGCAGCGTAAGGCAGCAAAATTCACCCCTCCACTTT. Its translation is CASSVRQQNSPLHF.

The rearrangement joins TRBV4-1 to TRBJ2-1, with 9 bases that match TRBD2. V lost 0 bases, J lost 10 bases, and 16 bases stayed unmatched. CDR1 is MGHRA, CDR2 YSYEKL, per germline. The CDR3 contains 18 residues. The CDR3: CASSQEGSGGGAVGEQFF. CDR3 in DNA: TGCGCCAGCAGCCAAGAAGGGAGCGGCGGGGGGGCCGTGGGGGAGCAGTTCTTC.

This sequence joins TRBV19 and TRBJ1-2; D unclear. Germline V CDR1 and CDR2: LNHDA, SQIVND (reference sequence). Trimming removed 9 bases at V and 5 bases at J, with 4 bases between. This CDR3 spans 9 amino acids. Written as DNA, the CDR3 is TGTGCCAGCAATTATGGCTACACCTTC. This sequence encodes CASNYGYTF. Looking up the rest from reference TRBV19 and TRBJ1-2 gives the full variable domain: DGGITQSPKYLFRKEGQNVTLSCEQNLNHDAMYWYRQDPGQGLRLIYYSQIVNDFQKGDIAEGYSVSREKKESFPLTVTSAQKNPTAFYLCASNYGYTFGSGTRLTVV.

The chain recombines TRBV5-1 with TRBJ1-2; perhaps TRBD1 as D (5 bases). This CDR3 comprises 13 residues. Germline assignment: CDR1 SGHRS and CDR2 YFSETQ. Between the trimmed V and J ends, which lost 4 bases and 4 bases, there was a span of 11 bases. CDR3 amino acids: CASSTDSTYGYTF. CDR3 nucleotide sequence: TGCGCCAGCAGCACCGACAGCACCTATGGCTACACCTTC.

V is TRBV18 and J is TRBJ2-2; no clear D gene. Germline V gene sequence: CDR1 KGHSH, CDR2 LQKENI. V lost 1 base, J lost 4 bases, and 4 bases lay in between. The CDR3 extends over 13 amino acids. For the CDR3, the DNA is TGTGCCAGCTCACCACTTTCCACCGGGGAGCTGTTTTTT. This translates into CASSPLSTGELFF.